This T cell receptor beta chain was recorded in a study of blood T cells in healthy people across ages. Study results and limitations: Older individuals had lower TCR beta diversity per million T cells (the decline was roughly linear). Across samples, TCR beta diversity tracked strongly with naive T cell percentage.

The germline V gene has CDR1 SQVTM and CDR2 ANQGSEA. There are 12 residues in the CDR3. Donation came from healthy Caucasian individuals in Russia who were aged about 6 to 95. Regarding this clonotype: Its specificity is unknown. A read error may produce the germline difference seen at one junction end.

Primers used in a second PCR of about 7 to 11 cycles were a sample-barcoded 5' primer and a J-beta primer mix. Every cDNA molecule carried a tag from a template-switch adaptor bearing 12 random nucleotides. TCRdb independently ran MiXCR on the 5' RACE reads; one entry per CDR3 protein. The sample consists of under 1,000,000 distinct CDR3 sequences, roughly 34% of them appearing once. The sequenced material came from blood. The chain joins TRBV29-1 to TRBJ1-1; D is undetermined. The clonotype comes from a man between 18 and 29 years old in good health. CDR3 sequence reads: CIVGRMNTEAFF. CDR3 in DNA: TGCATCGTTGGTCGGATGAACACTGAAGCTTTCTTT. Full variable domain (outside the CDR3, taken from reference TRBV29-1 and TRBJ1-1): SAVISQKPSRDICQRGTSLTIQCQVDSQVTMMFWYRQQPGQSLTLIATANQGSEATYESGFVIDKFPISRPNLTFSTLTVSNMSPEDSSIYLCIVGRMNTEAFFGQGTRLTVV.